Here is one T cell receptor beta chain with its context. Its antigen is not yet known. No base quality values were provided; no much bigger clone lies one nucleotide off. Library preparation was by the immunoSEQ multiplex PCR assay. As stored in TCRdb, this immuneACCESS dataset retains in-frame rearrangements with V and J assigned. A fraction of the clones does not appear; measured against another copy, unresolved V genes explain less than half of the discrepancy, and the remainder lacks a known reason. The sample records over 80,000 clones, 83% of which are singletons. The ten largest account for around 0.79% of the sample. These data are taken from a study of radiotherapy plus CTLA-4 blockade in lung cancer listed by TCRdb under 2018. Background on the whole study: Among enrolled patients, about 17% had an objective response and about 30% reached disease control.

In this study, focal radiation therapy paired with CTLA-4 blockade (ipilimumab) was tested in patients who had chemo-refractory metastatic non-small-cell lung cancer. Paper-wide results and their limitations: After treatment with radiotherapy and ipilimumab, TCR clones that originated in tumors expanded in peripheral blood. Early dynamic changes in blood T cell clones, together with increased serum interferon-beta after radiation, were reported as the strongest predictors of response.

The germline ends are 10 bases apart after V is trimmed by 0 bases and J by 5 bases. The CDR3 spans 14 residues, from the cysteine through the phenylalanine. Of the read, only the CDR3 DNA is kept; its 42 bases are in frame from base 1. The germline V gene (reference sequence) yields SEHNR for CDR1 and FQNEAQ for CDR2. The sequence derives from a human donor with non-small cell lung cancer who had stable disease on radiotherapy plus ipilimumab. The V gene is TRBV7-9 and the J gene is TRBJ1-2; the D segment cannot be called with confidence. The sequencing used peripheral blood, collected from a patient treated with radiotherapy plus ipilimumab. The DNA reads as follows: TGTGCCAGCAGCTTAGCGGAGGTCGGGTATGGCTACACCTTC. The encoded protein is CASSLAEVGYGYTF.